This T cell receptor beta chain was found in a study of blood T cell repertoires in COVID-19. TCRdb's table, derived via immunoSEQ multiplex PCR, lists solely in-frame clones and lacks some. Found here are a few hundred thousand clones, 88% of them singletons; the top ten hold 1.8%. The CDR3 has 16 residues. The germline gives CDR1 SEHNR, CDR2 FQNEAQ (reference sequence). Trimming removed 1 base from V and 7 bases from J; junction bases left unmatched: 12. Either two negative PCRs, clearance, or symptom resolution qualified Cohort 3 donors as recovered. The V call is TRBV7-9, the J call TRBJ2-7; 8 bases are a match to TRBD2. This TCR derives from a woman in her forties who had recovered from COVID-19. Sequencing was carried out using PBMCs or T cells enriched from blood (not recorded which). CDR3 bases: TGTGCCAGCAGCTTAGGCAGGCGGCTAGCGGGCAAAGAGCAGTACTTC. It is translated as CASSLGRRLAGKEQYF. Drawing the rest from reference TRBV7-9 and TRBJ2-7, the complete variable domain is DTGVSQNPRHKITKRGQNVTFRCDPISEHNRLYWYRQTLGQGPEFLTYFQNEAQLEKSRLLSDRFSAERPKGSFSTLEIQRTEQGDSAMYLCASSLGRRLAGKEQYFGPGTRLTVT.